The clone carrying this TCR beta chain has only a few counts. Its antigen is undetermined. Germline CDR1 and CDR2: SGHNT and YYREEE (reference sequence). The CDR3 has 16 residues. V shed 6 bases and J shed 0 bases, with 17 bases lying between them. These data are taken from a study of T cell repertoires in cytomegalovirus infection. Points from the study as a whole: The study identified carriers of CMV plus the relevant HLA from cumulative public TCR beta family frequency.

Each CDR3 protein gets one entry after TCRdb re-called the reads with MiXCR. The sample has approximately 200,000 distinct CDR3 sequences; approximately 22% are singletons. The V call is TRBV5-4, the J call TRBJ2-3; D uncertain. Specimen: CD8+ T cells from PBMCs. The TCR was taken from a human donor in good health (CMV status not recorded). Some clones in this sample may be carry-over from other donors' samples. This CDR3 reads CASTDILRQSTDTQYF. The CDR3 coding sequence is TGTGCCAGCACCGACATTTTACGGCAGAGCACAGATACGCAGTATTTT.